The entry below gives a single T cell receptor beta chain sequence along with its context. The sample comes from a study of T-cell reconstitution after alpha-beta-depleted transplantation in children. The CDR3 has 17 residues. V shed 2 bases and J shed 1 base, with 16 bases lying between them. Germline V CDR1 and CDR2: KGHDR, SFDVKD. Library preparation (for TCRbeta) was performed with unique molecular identifiers. TCRdb analysed the PCR reads with MiXCR anew, one entry per CDR3 protein. The sample contains roughly 400,000 distinct CDR3 sequences, just over 20% of which appear only once. Sequences were derived from PBMCs from the stem cell graft donor, sampled from the stem cell graft. The TCR was taken from a human donor who donated a stem cell graft to a child with acute myeloid leukemia. This chain joins TRBV24-1 and TRBJ2-5, with D possibly being TRBD2 (5 bases). This CDR3 is CATSDSHRGRAQETQYF. The CDR3 region has the DNA TGTGCCACCAGTGATTCGCATCGAGGGCGCGCCCAAGAGACCCAGTACTTC.